This T cell receptor beta chain was profiled in a study of T cells in Graves' hyperthyroidism and ophthalmopathy. Study details: Sampling of peripheral blood happened at initial diagnosis, prior to any treatment.

Broader study findings: Ophthalmopathy got predicted by the model a median approximately 6 months before its onset.

RNA transcripts yielded amplified TCR beta CDR3 regions. The HTBI primer set served for first-round RT-PCR of the TCR CDR3. In TCRdb, the multiplex PCR reads were re-called with MiXCR into one record per CDR3 protein. The sample includes roughly 300,000 distinct CDR3 sequences, roughly 13% of them seen just once. This clonotype was recorded many times. Its specificity is unknown. The clonotype originates from a woman aged 30 to 39 with Graves' hyperthyroidism. Sequencing was carried out using blood.

CDR3 nucleotide sequence: TGTGCCAGCAGCCGACACCAGACAGAAGCTTTCTTT. Its translation is CASSRHQTEAFF. V and J are TRBV12-3 or TRBV12-4 and TRBJ1-1; D uncertain. Trimming stripped 6 bases from V and 8 bases from J, with 13 bases between. The CDR3 has 12 amino acids.